Listed here are 28 T cell receptor beta chains from one sample, sequenced in a study of blood T cell repertoires in COVID-19. Clones were sequenced by immunoSEQ multiplex PCR, and TCRdb holds only the in-frame ones, with some missing. The sample has over 45,000 clones, 70% to 85% seen once. The sequencing sample was made of peripheral blood. Receptors originate from a man aged 50-60 years with active COVID-19.

The rearrangement joins TRBV6-1 to TRBJ2-2, with 7 bases fitting TRBD2. V dropped 4 bases and J dropped 0; count of bases not matched to a gene: 5. This CDR3 spans 16 amino acids. Per germline, CDR1 MNHNS and CDR2 SASEGT. As DNA, the CDR3 is TGTGCCAGCAGTGTCGCCCGGGGGGCGAACACCGGGGAGCTGTTTTTT. It encodes CASSVARGANTGELFF.

This chain joins TRBV6-4 and TRBJ1-1; weak D call: TRBD1 (6 bases). This CDR3 has 13 amino acids. The germline V and J ends were trimmed by 3 bases and 5 bases, with 10 bases remaining between them. In germline, CDR1 is MRHNA, CDR2 SNTAGT. The CDR3 loop is CASSEQGGTEAFF. The CDR3 nucleotides are TGTGCCAGCAGTGAACAGGGTGGTACTGAAGCTTTCTTT.

The rearrangement uses TRBV7-2 and TRBJ2-2; TRBD1 is a possible D gene (5 bases). Germline CDR1 is SGHTA and CDR2 is FQGNSA. V shed 7 bases and J shed 5 bases, with 14 bases lying between them. The CDR3 covers 14 residues. This chain's CDR3 is CASTQGGSTGELFF. CDR3 in DNA: TGTGCCAGCACCCAGGGCGGATCAACCGGGGAGCTGTTTTTT.

The chain combines TRBV27 with TRBJ2-2; 8 positions agree with TRBD1. The CDR3 has 16 amino acids. The V and J ends lost 6 bases and 6 bases, in that order; junction bases with no gene match: 12. Germline assignment: CDR1 MNHEY and CDR2 SMNVEV (reference sequence). CDR3 protein: CASSPRGQGSPGELFF. CDR3 nucleotides: TGTGCCAGCAGCCCCCGTGGACAGGGATCCCCCGGGGAGCTGTTTTTT.

The genes are TRBV10-2 and TRBJ2-2, with 11 bases aligning to TRBD1. The CDR3 loop spans 15 amino acids. The germline CDR1 and CDR2 sequences are WSHSY and SAAADI. V trimming: 5 bases; J trimming: 3 bases; junction bases outside the gene matches: 2. This chain's CDR3 is CASSWTGGDTGELFF. The CDR3 nucleotides read TGCGCCAGCAGTTGGACAGGGGGCGACACCGGGGAGCTGTTTTTT.

The chain employs TRBV18 and TRBJ1-2; D not resolved. V was clipped by 0 bases and J by 7 bases, with 6 bases between them. CDR3 size: 12 residues. Germline V gives CDR1 KGHSH, CDR2 LQKENI. CDR3 sequence (DNA): TGTGCCAGCTCACCACCCGGTTTTGGCTACACCTTC. Protein: CASSPPGFGYTF.

The rearrangement joins TRBV5-3 to TRBJ2-7, with TRBD2 matching over 7 bases. TRBV5-3 is known as an ORF, though its function is uncertain. The J segment lost 4 bases and the V segment lost 4 bases, leaving 14 bases of the junction unmatched. The CDR3 loop spans 16 amino acids. The CDR3 sequence is CARSPNCGGAIYEQYF. The CDR3 region has the DNA TGTGCCAGAAGCCCAAACTGCGGGGGAGCCATATACGAGCAGTACTTC.

Here the CDR3 DNA reads TGTGCCAGCAGCCAAGAGAGGGGACAGCTCTATGGCTACACCTTC. Its protein product is CASSQERGQLYGYTF. The V gene is TRBV14, the J gene TRBJ1-2; 7 positions match TRBD1. The CDR3 covers 15 residues. Germline CDR1 reads SGHDN; CDR2 reads FVKESK. V shed 0 bases and J 4 bases; nucleotides not matched to a gene: 5.

V is TRBV7-2 and J is TRBJ2-1; D uncertain. The CDR3 extends over 14 amino acids. V lost 4 bases and J 0 bases, leaving 7 bases between the germline ends. CDR1 and CDR2 from the germline V gene are SGHTA and FQGNSA. The CDR3 loop is CASSSPSSYNEQFF. CDR3 DNA: TGTGCCAGCAGCTCCCCTAGCTCCTACAATGAGCAGTTCTTC.

This clone came up once. The chain recombines TRBV12-3 or TRBV12-4 with TRBJ2-2; D gene uncertain. V gave up 6 bases and J gave up 8 bases, with 13 bases separating them. The CDR3 runs 13 residues. This CDR3 reads CASRQQQLGELFF. CDR3 DNA: TGTGCCAGCAGGCAGCAACAGTTGGGGGAGCTGTTTTTT.

The V gene is TRBV29-1, the J gene TRBJ2-5; D might be TRBD1 (6 bases). Germline assignment: CDR1 SQVTM and CDR2 ANQGSEA. V lost 2 bases and J lost 3, with 10 bases in between. This CDR3 is 13 amino acids long. The CDR3 loop reads CSVESGVEETQYF. The CDR3 nucleotides read TGCAGCGTTGAATCAGGGGTCGAAGAGACCCAGTACTTC.

V usage is TRBV7-2 and J usage is TRBJ1-2; D ambiguous. This CDR3 has 12 residues. Germline CDR1 SGHTA, CDR2 FQGNSA. The V gene lost 5 bases and the J gene lost 1 base, with 5 bases spanning the gap. CDR3 residues: CASSGLNYGYTF. The CDR3 DNA sequence: TGTGCCAGCAGCGGCCTTAACTATGGCTACACCTTC.

The chain links TRBV5-5 to TRBJ2-7; D remains unclear. CDR1 and CDR2 (germline): SGHKS, YYEKEE (reference sequence). The V gene lost 4 bases and the J gene lost 2 bases, with 4 bases spanning the gap. The CDR3 sequence is 11 residues long. CDR3 coding DNA: TGTGCCAGCAGCGGCACCTACGAGCAGTACTTC. Its translation: CASSGTYEQYF.

A remark on this clone: No DNA is shown, since the ends of the CDR3 on it are uncertain; the CDR3 is the one TCRdb lists. This rearrangement joins TRBV2 to TRBJ1-2; the tabulated D call, TRBD1, remains unverified against the DNA. CDR1 and CDR2 (germline): SNHLY, FYNNEI. The CDR3 region is 15 residues in length, termini included. CDR3 sequence reads: CASSTSTGTLGGYTF.

The chain combines TRBV6-6 with TRBJ1-6; the match to TRBD1 covers 8 bases. Per germline, CDR1 MNHNY and CDR2 SVGAGI (reference sequence). The CDR3 consists of 14 residues. With 7 bases clipped from V and 6 bases from J, the junction kept 5 bases outside the gene matches. The CDR3 loop reads CASKGTGVNSPLHF. The CDR3 bases are TGTGCCAGCAAAGGGACAGGAGTTAATTCACCCCTCCACTTT.

The chain recombines TRBV6-4 with TRBJ2-3, with TRBD2 as a possible D gene (5 bases). Deletions cut 8 bases from V and 4 bases from J, with 19 bases between. CDR3 length: 15 residues. In germline, CDR1 is MRHNA, CDR2 SNTAGT. CDR3 sequence (DNA): TGTGCCAGCGCCCTGACCACTAGTAGCGCAGATACGCAGTATTTT. Its protein is CASALTTSSADTQYF.

This chain connects TRBV5-1 to TRBJ2-7; 8 nucleotides match TRBD1. In germline, CDR1 is SGHRS, CDR2 YFSETQ. The CDR3 is made up of 16 amino acids. J was trimmed by 7 bases and V by 2 bases; bases with no gene match: 14. The CDR3 region is CASSLLPTGAVGEQYF. Written as DNA, the CDR3 is TGCGCCAGCAGCTTACTCCCGACAGGGGCAGTGGGTGAGCAGTACTTC. The whole variable domain, remainder taken from reference TRBV5-1 and TRBJ2-7, is KAGVTQTPRYLIKTRGQQVTLSCSPISGHRSVSWYQQTPGQGLQFLFEYFSETQRNKGNFPGRFSGRQFSNSRSEMNVSTLELGDSALYLCASSLLPTGAVGEQYFGPGTRLTVT.

V usage is TRBV6-5 and J usage is TRBJ1-2; 7 bases line up with TRBD1. J was trimmed by 4 bases and V by 7 bases; bases with no gene match: 12. This CDR3 is built from 15 residues. Per germline, CDR1 MNHEY and CDR2 SVGAGI. The CDR3 protein is CASNFRDSGIYGYTF. DNA of the CDR3: TGTGCCAGCAATTTCCGGGACAGCGGAATCTATGGCTACACCTTC.

As DNA, the CDR3 is TGTGCCAGCAGCTTAGTTGTCCTGGGGGCCTATGGCTACACCTTC. This codes for CASSLVVLGAYGYTF. V is TRBV7-2 and J is TRBJ1-2, with D possibly being TRBD1 (6 bases). The V end lost 1 base, the J end lost 4 bases, and 13 bases lay between the germline ends. Germline V gives CDR1 SGHTA, CDR2 FQGNSA. The CDR3 sequence is 15 residues long. Full variable domain (missing parts from reference TRBV7-2 and TRBJ1-2): GAGVSQSPSNKVTEKGKDVELRCDPISGHTALYWYRQSLGQGLEFLIYFQGNSAPDKSGLPSDRFSAERTGGSVSTLTIQRTQQEDSAVYLCASSLVVLGAYGYTFGSGTRLTVV.

V and J are TRBV28 and TRBJ2-7; TRBD1 might be the D (5 bases). Germline values: CDR1 MDHEN, CDR2 SYDVKM. V was pared by 4 bases and J by 0 bases, with 13 bases between. The CDR3 consists of 15 residues. CDR3 coding DNA: TGTGCCAGCAGTTCAGGGCCGTATTCCTCCTACGAGCAGTACTTC. Translation gives CASSSGPYSSYEQYF.

CDR3 sequence (DNA): TGTGCCAGCAGCCAAGGCAGGGGGAACACTGAAGCTTTCTTT. This gives the protein CASSQGRGNTEAFF. The gene calls are TRBV14 and TRBJ1-1; weak D call: TRBD1 (6 bases). Trimming removed 1 base from V and 1 base from J, with 7 bases in between. CDR1 and CDR2 (germline): SGHDN, FVKESK. This CDR3 has 14 amino acids.

The chain uses TRBV4-3 and TRBJ1-4; 8 bases align to TRBD1. V shed 1 base and J 7 bases; nucleotides not matched to a gene: 5. The CDR3 loop spans 15 amino acids. From germline, CDR1 is LGHNA and CDR2 YSLEER. As DNA, the CDR3 is TGCGCCAGCAGCCAAGGGGATCAGGGGGCTGAAAAACTGTTTTTT. This codes for CASSQGDQGAEKLFF.

This clone appeared once. The V gene is TRBV6-5, the J gene TRBJ1-1; D remains ambiguous. Germline loops: CDR1 MNHEY, CDR2 SVGAGI. The V end lost 8 bases, the J end lost 1 base, and 11 bases lay between the germline ends. The CDR3 sequence is 13 residues long. Here the CDR3 DNA reads TGTGCCAGCGGTAACTACAAGAACACTGAAGCTTTCTTT. Residues: CASGNYKNTEAFF.

This chain connects TRBV14 to TRBJ1-1; tentative D call: TRBD1 (6 bases). The CDR3 has 11 amino acids. Trimming shortened V by 2 bases and J by 10 bases, and 8 bases separated the two germline ends. The germline gives CDR1 SGHDN, CDR2 FVKESK. The CDR3 DNA reads TGTGCCAGCAGCCAACGAGGGGGAGCTTTCTTT. It translates to CASSQRGGAFF.

This clone came up a few times. V and J are TRBV28 and TRBJ2-1; maybe TRBD2 (5 bases). The CDR3 consists of 15 residues. V lost 4 bases, J lost 5 bases, and 15 bases lay in between. Germline CDR1 MDHEN, CDR2 SYDVKM. This CDR3 is CASSSPASWDNEQFF. The CDR3 nucleotides are TGTGCCAGCAGTTCCCCGGCTAGCTGGGACAATGAGCAGTTCTTC.

The chain recombines TRBV27 with TRBJ2-7, with 8 bases lining up with TRBD1. This CDR3 has 12 amino acids. The V and J ends lost 6 bases and 7 bases, in that order; junction bases with no gene match: 5. The germline gives CDR1 MNHEY, CDR2 SMNVEV (reference sequence). The CDR3 is CASSPTGVEQYF. DNA for the CDR3: TGTGCCAGCAGCCCGACAGGGGTTGAGCAGTACTTC.

This chain connects TRBV20-1 to TRBJ1-1, with D tentatively TRBD1 (6 bases). This CDR3 is built from 10 residues. Germline-derived CDR1 and CDR2 are DFQATT and SNEGSKA (reference sequence). Trimming removed 3 bases at V and 8 bases at J, with 7 bases between. The CDR3 spells CSARDREAFF. CDR3 nucleotide sequence: TGCAGTGCTAGGGACAGAGAAGCTTTCTTT.

V and J are TRBV11-2 and TRBJ2-5, with D perhaps matching TRBD2 (5 bases). CDR3 length equals 14 residues. Per the germline V gene, CDR1 is SGHAT and CDR2 is FQNNGV. Trimming took off 1 base at V and 2 bases at J, with 8 bases between the two ends. The CDR3 sequence: CASSLGTAQETQYF. CDR3 in DNA: TGTGCCAGCAGCTTAGGGACTGCTCAAGAGACCCAGTACTTC.